Listed below are T cell receptor beta chains from one sample, sequenced in a study of cytomegalovirus exposure and HLA in healthy donors. Profiled with immunoSEQ multiplex PCR; TCRdb holds only in-frame clones, not every one. The sample contains fewer than 200,000 clones, about 72% of which appear only once. The sequenced material came from PBMCs. The receptor source for this set is a human donor in good health. CDR3s leave out the opening cysteine and the closing phenylalanine or tryptophan. Clone size, where shown, is once, few, many, or a class for clones that have expanded.

abundance: -
v_gene: TRBV6-5
CDR3aa: ASRPGQGQWYGYT

abundance: few
v_gene: TRBV11-1
CDR3aa: ASSLARASTDTQY

abundance: -
v_gene: TRBV7-8
CDR3aa: ASSLGSLNEKLF

abundance: -
v_gene: TRBV27
CDR3aa: ASSPAGAGNNEQF

abundance: -
v_gene: TRBV2
CDR3aa: ASSEEWTLTYEQY

abundance: few
v_gene: TRBV30
CDR3aa: AWSVGGEQY

abundance: -
v_gene: TRBV4-2
CDR3aa: ASSQAGKNGYT

abundance: -
v_gene: TRBV7-9
CDR3aa: ASTPGTSGSPHNEQF

abundance: once
v_gene: TRBV2
CDR3aa: ASQITGTGELF

abundance: -
v_gene: TRBV6-6
CDR3aa: ASTLQGASEAF

abundance: -
v_gene: TRBV13
CDR3aa: ASSSRYEQY

abundance: -
v_gene: TRBV7-3
CDR3aa: ASSSGPSGVYEQY

abundance: once
v_gene: TRBV30
CDR3aa: ALTDRGRDEKLF

abundance: -
v_gene: TRBV9
CDR3aa: ASSALAGGLTGELF

abundance: -
v_gene: TRBV5-5
CDR3aa: ASSHRDRTGELF

abundance: -
v_gene: TRBV7-9
CDR3aa: ASSHRDRGQPQH

abundance: -
v_gene: TRBV5-1
CDR3aa: ASRRQESYNEQF

abundance: -
v_gene: TRBV9
CDR3aa: ASSVVGASGNEQF

abundance: few
v_gene: TRBV9
CDR3aa: ASSVAGGAANEKLF

abundance: few
v_gene: TRBV6-6
CDR3aa: ASTDSGGSTDTQY

abundance: -
v_gene: TRBV2
CDR3aa: ASSRQGDQPQH

abundance: -
v_gene: TRBV5-1
CDR3aa: ASSLNGAYEQY

abundance: -
v_gene: TRBV6-1
CDR3aa: ASSDRGTNEKLF

abundance: -
v_gene: TRBV27
CDR3aa: ASNPGQSGTEAF

abundance: medium-sized
v_gene: TRBV4-1
CDR3aa: ASSQGGGIAEAF

abundance: once
v_gene: TRBV7-9
CDR3aa: ASSLGGQNTEAF

abundance: -
v_gene: TRBV7-6
CDR3aa: ASSPSRDKGYEQY

abundance: -
v_gene: TRBV11-3
CDR3aa: ASSPRASGVETQY

abundance: -
v_gene: TRBV30
CDR3aa: AWSANIDGTDDGYT

abundance: -
v_gene: TRBV15
CDR3aa: ATSLEGSTLGKTQY

abundance: -
v_gene: TRBV29-1
CDR3aa: SVEGGLSYEQY

abundance: once
v_gene: TRBV2
CDR3aa: ASSEGPGQVDQPQH

abundance: -
v_gene: TRBV7-2
CDR3aa: ASSLVAGWPNTGELF

abundance: -
v_gene: TRBV11-2
CDR3aa: ASSLLKVRAGELF

abundance: -
v_gene: TRBV5-6
CDR3aa: ASSLVASGSDTQY

abundance: many
v_gene: TRBV4-1
CDR3aa: ASSDRQTGELF

abundance: -
v_gene: TRBV10-1
CDR3aa: ASRQGRVATNEKLF

abundance: -
v_gene: TRBV15
CDR3aa: ATSPRGNTEAF

abundance: once
v_gene: TRBV7-8
CDR3aa: ASSAYRGTGELF

abundance: -
v_gene: TRBV7-3
CDR3aa: ASSLIRPGTNTGELF

abundance: once
v_gene: TRBV4-1
CDR3aa: ASSQDTNQPQH

abundance: -
v_gene: TRBV7-2
CDR3aa: ASSHGQGLAF

abundance: -
v_gene: TRBV6-5
CDR3aa: ASSYQIQGYGYT

abundance: -
v_gene: TRBV6-1
CDR3aa: ASSEGLGIFETQY

abundance: -
v_gene: TRBV6-1
CDR3aa: ASSEGDRGDTEAF

abundance: -
v_gene: TRBV11-2
CDR3aa: ASSFSPVYRGRLSYGYT

abundance: -
v_gene: TRBV28
CDR3aa: ASSLWPGDYGYT

abundance: -
v_gene: TRBV6-5
CDR3aa: ASSERTGESPLH

abundance: once
v_gene: TRBV11-2
CDR3aa: ASSLESPGLAGGELF

abundance: -
v_gene: TRBV2
CDR3aa: ASSLRQGAFSGNTIY

abundance: -
v_gene: TRBV7-9
CDR3aa: SSSPGAGPTIY

abundance: -
v_gene: TRBV15
CDR3aa: ATSRERQNQETQY